The 13 T cell receptor beta chains reported below all come from one sample, sequenced in a study of T cell responses to AZD1222 COVID-19 vaccine (TCRdb year 2021). Reading the label with the study, this specimen's time point is: baseline before first vaccination. Library preparation employed the immunoSEQ multiplex PCR assay. The table comes from immuneACCESS by way of TCRdb, which keeps in-frame sequences with V and J called. Part of the clones is missing from these tables; in studies checked, under half for an unresolved V gene and the rest for unknown reasons. The sample yields around 150,000 clones; 94% were counted once. The ten top clones hold about 1.3% of the sample. Material: peripheral blood, obtained on day 0 of AZD1222 vaccination. Receptor source: an adult in good health.

The chain carries TRBV5-1 and TRBJ1-5; D gene uncertain. In germline, CDR1 is SGHRS, CDR2 YFSETQ. V lost 2 bases and J lost 3, with 6 bases in between. The CDR3 extends over 13 amino acids. The CDR3 coding sequence is TGCGCCAGCAGCTTTGACCTCAATCAGCCCCAGCATTTT. Translated: CASSFDLNQPQHF.

The chain couples TRBV4-1 to TRBJ1-2; 10 bases fit TRBD1. Germline V gives CDR1 MGHRA, CDR2 YSYEKL. The CDR3 is 15 amino acids. Trimming took 4 bases from V and 1 from J; bases not matched to a gene: 3. For the CDR3, the DNA is TGCGCCAGCAGCCGCGGGACAGGGGATAACTATGGCTACACCTTC. Protein sequence: CASSRGTGDNYGYTF.

The chain recombines TRBV6-2 or TRBV6-3 with TRBJ1-6, with D hard to call. Trimming took off 2 bases at V and 8 bases at J, with 16 bases between the two ends. The CDR3 is 16 amino acids. CDR1 is MNHEY, CDR2 SVGEGT, per germline. CDR3 in amino acids: CASSYDLGPGDSPLHF. The CDR3, as DNA: TGTGCCAGCAGTTACGACCTAGGACCCGGGGATTCACCCCTCCACTTT.

The V call is TRBV21-1, the J call TRBJ2-7; the table calls TRBD2, which could not be checked here. TRBV21-1 is a pseudogene segment. CDR3 length: 14 residues. This CDR3 reads CASSKGCGPDEQYV. In DNA form, the CDR3 reads TGTGCCAGCAGCAAGGGATGCGGGCCAGACGAGCAGTACGTC.

The chain links TRBV7-9 to TRBJ1-3, with a tentative D call TRBD1 (5 bases). The CDR3 is 17 residues long. V was clipped by 3 bases and J by 0 bases, with 15 bases between them. From germline, CDR1 is SEHNR and CDR2 FQNEAQ (reference sequence). CDR3 region: CASSFDPGINSGNTIYF. CDR3 in DNA: TGTGCCAGCAGCTTCGACCCAGGGATTAACTCTGGAAACACCATATATTTT.

The rearrangement joins TRBV27 to TRBJ1-2, with a weak D call TRBD1 (5 bases). With 3 bases removed from V and 0 bases from J, the gap between germline ends came to 14 bases. There are 16 residues in the CDR3. Looked up from germline, CDR1 is MNHEY and CDR2 is SMNVEV (reference sequence). CDR3 protein: CASSFRTPGANYGYTF. As DNA, the CDR3 is TGTGCCAGCAGTTTCCGGACACCAGGAGCTAACTATGGCTACACCTTC.

This chain uses TRBV12-3 or TRBV12-4 with TRBJ1-2; D is undetermined. V lost 4 bases to trimming and J lost 7 bases, with 13 bases between them. This CDR3 is 13 amino acids long. The DNA of the CDR3 is TGTGCCAGCAGTTCGCTCCATACCAGTGGCTACACCTTC. Its protein product is CASSSLHTSGYTF.

The genes are TRBV27 and TRBJ2-3; no definite D call. The germline V gene encodes CDR1 MNHEY and CDR2 SMNVEV (reference sequence). The CDR3 sequence is 13 residues long. The V gene lost 5 bases and the J gene lost 3 bases, with 9 bases spanning the gap. CDR3: CASSRAWTDTQYF. The CDR3, as DNA: TGTGCCAGCAGTCGAGCCTGGACAGATACGCAGTATTTT.

This chain uses TRBV7-2 with TRBJ2-1; D tentatively fits TRBD1 or TRBD2 (6 bases each). Trimming removed 2 bases at V and 13 bases at J, with 12 bases between. The CDR3 covers 12 residues. Per germline, CDR1 SGHTA and CDR2 FQGNSA. The CDR3 sequence is CASSLNLGGQFF. CDR3 nucleotide sequence: TGTGCCAGCAGCTTAAATTTGGGGGGCCAGTTCTTC.

Only a few counts were recorded for this clone. V is TRBV19 and J is TRBJ2-2; 7 positions match TRBD2. The CDR3 totals 14 residues. V shed 7 bases, J shed 3 bases, and the junction held 5 bases outside the gene matches. CDR1 LNHDA and CDR2 SQIVND come from the germline V gene (reference sequence). CDR3 coding DNA: TGTGCCAGTAATCTAGCGGTTTACACCGGGGAGCTGTTTTTT. Amino acid sequence: CASNLAVYTGELFF.

The J gene is TRBJ2-1, the V gene TRBV30, with 10 nucleotides matching TRBD2. Trimming removed 1 base from V and 4 bases from J; junction bases left unmatched: 7. Germline V lookup: CDR1 GTSNPN, CDR2 SVGIG (reference sequence). CDR3 size: 16 residues. CDR3 loop: CAWSDGAGGLYNEQFF. The CDR3 nucleotides are TGTGCCTGGAGTGACGGAGCGGGAGGGCTTTACAATGAGCAGTTCTTC. Supplemented by reference TRBV30 and TRBJ2-1, the full variable domain reads SQTIHQWPATLVQPVGSPLSLECTVEGTSNPNLYWYRQAAGRGLQLLFYSVGIGQISSEVPQNLSASRPQDRQFILSSKKLLLSDSGFYLCAWSDGAGGLYNEQFFGPGTRLTVL.

The chain joins TRBV30 to TRBJ1-1; D possibly corresponds to TRBD1 (5 bases). The CDR3 is made up of 14 amino acids. From germline, CDR1 is GTSNPN and CDR2 SVGIG (reference sequence). V was trimmed by 0 bases and J by 7 bases, leaving 15 bases between them. CDR3 sequence (DNA): TGTGCCTGGAGTGTTCTATGGGGCAGCGATGAAGCTTTCTTT. Encoded protein: CAWSVLWGSDEAFF.

The J gene is TRBJ2-5, the V gene TRBV10-3, with 8 bases fitting TRBD2. This CDR3 spans 17 amino acids. From germline, CDR1 is ENHRY and CDR2 SYGVKD. The V segment lost 3 bases and the J segment 2 bases; nucleotides outside the gene matches: 11. The CDR3 bases are TGTGCCATCAGTGATCCCACGGGGCGGGAGGAACAAGAGACCCAGTACTTC. Translating it yields CAISDPTGREEQETQYF.